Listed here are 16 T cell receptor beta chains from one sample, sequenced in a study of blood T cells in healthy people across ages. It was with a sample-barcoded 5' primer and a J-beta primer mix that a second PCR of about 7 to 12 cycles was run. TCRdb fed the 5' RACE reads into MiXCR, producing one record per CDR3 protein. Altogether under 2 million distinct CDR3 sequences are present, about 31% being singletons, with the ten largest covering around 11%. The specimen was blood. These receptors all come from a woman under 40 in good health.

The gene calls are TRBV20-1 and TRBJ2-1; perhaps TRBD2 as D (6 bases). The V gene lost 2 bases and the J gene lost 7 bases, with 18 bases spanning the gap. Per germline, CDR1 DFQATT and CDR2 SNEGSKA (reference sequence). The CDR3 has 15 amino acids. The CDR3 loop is CSARTSGPKGNEQFF. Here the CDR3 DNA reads TGCAGTGCTAGAACAAGCGGGCCAAAGGGGAATGAGCAGTTCTTC.

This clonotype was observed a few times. The CDR3 sequence: CASSESGLGYGYTF. The CDR3 bases are TGTGCCAGCAGTGAGTCGGGTCTAGGCTATGGCTACACCTTC. V gene TRBV6-1 combines with J gene TRBJ1-2; D gene ambiguous. Germline CDR1 reads MNHNS; CDR2 reads SASEGT. The V end was cut by 3 bases, the J end by 4 bases, with 12 bases between. This CDR3 contains 14 residues.

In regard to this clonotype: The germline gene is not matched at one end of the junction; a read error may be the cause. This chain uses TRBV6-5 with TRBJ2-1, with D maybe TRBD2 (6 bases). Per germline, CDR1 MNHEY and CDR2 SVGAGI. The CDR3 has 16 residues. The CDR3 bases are TGTGCCGGCAGTTACTCGGCCGGGAGCCCCGGGAATGAGCAGTTCTTC. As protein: CAGSYSAGSPGNEQFF.

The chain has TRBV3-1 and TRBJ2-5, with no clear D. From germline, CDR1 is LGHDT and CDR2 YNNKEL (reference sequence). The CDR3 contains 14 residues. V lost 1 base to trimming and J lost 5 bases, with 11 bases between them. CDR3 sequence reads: CASSQGALHETQYF. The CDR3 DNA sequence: TGTGCCAGCAGCCAAGGGGCTCTCCACGAGACCCAGTACTTC.

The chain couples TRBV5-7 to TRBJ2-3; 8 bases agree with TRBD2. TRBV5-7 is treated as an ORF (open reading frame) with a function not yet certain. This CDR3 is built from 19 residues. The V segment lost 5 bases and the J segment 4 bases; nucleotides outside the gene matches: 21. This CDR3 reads CASSHGGLRAGEVSDTQYF. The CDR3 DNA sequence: TGTGCCAGCAGTCATGGGGGGTTGAGAGCGGGGGAGGTTTCAGATACGCAGTATTTT.

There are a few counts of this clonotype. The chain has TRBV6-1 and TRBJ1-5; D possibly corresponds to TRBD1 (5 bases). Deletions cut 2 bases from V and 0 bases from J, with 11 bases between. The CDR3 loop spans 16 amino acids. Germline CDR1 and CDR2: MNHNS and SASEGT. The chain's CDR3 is CASSEWGVYSNQPQHF. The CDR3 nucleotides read TGTGCCAGCAGTGAATGGGGGGTATATAGCAATCAGCCCCAGCATTTT.

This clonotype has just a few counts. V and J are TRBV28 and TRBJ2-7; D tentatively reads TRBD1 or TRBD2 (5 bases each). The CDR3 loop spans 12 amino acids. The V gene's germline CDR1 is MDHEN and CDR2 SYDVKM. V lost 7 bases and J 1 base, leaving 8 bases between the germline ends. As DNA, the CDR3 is TGTGCCAGCAACTGGGGGTCCTACGAGCAGTACTTC. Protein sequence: CASNWGSYEQYF.

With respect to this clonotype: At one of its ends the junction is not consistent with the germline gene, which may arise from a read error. As DNA, the CDR3 is TGCGCCAGCAGGTGGACAGCGGACTCCTATGGCTACATCTTC. It codes for CASRWTADSYGYIF. The V gene is TRBV5-1, the J gene TRBJ1-2; a weak D match, TRBD1 (6 bases). Per the germline V gene, CDR1 is SGHRS and CDR2 is YFSETQ. The CDR3 spans 14 residues.

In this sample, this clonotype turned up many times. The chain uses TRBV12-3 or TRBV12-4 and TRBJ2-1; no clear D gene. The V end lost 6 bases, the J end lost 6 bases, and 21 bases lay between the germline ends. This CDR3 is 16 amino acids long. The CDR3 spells CASSPPMIVGPNEQFF. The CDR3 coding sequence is TGTGCCAGCAGCCCCCCTATGATAGTGGGCCCCAATGAGCAGTTCTTC.

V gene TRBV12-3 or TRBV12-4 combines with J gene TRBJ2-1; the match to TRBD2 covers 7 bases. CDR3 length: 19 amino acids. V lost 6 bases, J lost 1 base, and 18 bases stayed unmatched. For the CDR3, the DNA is TGTGCCAGCAGCGAGGGGAGGGGCGGATGGCGAGCATCCTACAATGAGCAGTTCTTC. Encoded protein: CASSEGRGGWRASYNEQFF.

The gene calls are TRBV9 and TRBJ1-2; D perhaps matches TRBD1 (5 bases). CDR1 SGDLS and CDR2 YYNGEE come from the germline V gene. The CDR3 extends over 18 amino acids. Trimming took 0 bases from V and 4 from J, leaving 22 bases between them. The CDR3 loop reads CASSVESQGECLSYGYTF. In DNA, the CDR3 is TGTGCCAGCAGCGTAGAGAGTCAGGGAGAGTGTTTAAGCTATGGCTACACCTTC.

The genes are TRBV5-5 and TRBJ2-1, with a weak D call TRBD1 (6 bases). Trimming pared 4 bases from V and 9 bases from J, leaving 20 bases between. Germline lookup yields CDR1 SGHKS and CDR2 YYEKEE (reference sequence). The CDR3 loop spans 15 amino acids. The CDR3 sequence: CASSNAGVGFSEQFF. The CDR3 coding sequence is TGTGCCAGCAGCAACGCAGGGGTAGGTTTTAGTGAGCAGTTCTTC.

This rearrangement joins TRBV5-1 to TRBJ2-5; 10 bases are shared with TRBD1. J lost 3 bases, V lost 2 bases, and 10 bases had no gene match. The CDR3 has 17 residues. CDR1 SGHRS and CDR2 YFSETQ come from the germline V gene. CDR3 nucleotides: TGCGCCAGCAGCTTCCGGGACAGGGGCTTAATTGAAGAGACCCAGTACTTC. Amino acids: CASSFRDRGLIEETQYF.

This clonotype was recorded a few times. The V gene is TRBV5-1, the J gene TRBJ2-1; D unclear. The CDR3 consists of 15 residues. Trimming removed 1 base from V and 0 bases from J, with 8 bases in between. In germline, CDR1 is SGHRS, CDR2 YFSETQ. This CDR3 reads CASSLQQPSYNEQFF. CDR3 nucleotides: TGCGCCAGCAGCTTGCAACAGCCCTCCTACAATGAGCAGTTCTTC.

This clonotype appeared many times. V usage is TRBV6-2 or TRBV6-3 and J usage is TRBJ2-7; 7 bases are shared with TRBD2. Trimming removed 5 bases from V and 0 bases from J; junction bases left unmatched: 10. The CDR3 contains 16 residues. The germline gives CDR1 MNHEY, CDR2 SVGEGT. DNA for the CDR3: TGTGCCAGCAGTCCCCTGGGAGGGCACAGCTCCTACGAGCAGTACTTC. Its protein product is CASSPLGGHSSYEQYF.

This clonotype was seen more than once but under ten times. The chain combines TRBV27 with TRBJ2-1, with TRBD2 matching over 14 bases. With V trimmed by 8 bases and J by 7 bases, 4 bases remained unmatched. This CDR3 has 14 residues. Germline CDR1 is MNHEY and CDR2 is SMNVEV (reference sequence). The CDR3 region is CASGLAGGQNEQFF. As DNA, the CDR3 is TGTGCCAGCGGACTAGCGGGGGGCCAGAATGAGCAGTTCTTC.